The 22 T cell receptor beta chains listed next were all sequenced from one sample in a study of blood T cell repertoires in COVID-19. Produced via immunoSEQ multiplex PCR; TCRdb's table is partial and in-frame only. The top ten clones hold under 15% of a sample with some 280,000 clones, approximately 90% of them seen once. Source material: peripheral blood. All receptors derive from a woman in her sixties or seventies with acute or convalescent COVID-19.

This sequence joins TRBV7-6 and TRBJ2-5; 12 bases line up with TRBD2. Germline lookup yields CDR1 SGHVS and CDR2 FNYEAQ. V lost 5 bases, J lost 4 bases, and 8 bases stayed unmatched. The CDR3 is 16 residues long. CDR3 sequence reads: CASSEAILAGGETQYF. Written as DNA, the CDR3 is TGTGCCAGCAGCGAAGCGATACTAGCGGGGGGAGAGACCCAGTACTTC.

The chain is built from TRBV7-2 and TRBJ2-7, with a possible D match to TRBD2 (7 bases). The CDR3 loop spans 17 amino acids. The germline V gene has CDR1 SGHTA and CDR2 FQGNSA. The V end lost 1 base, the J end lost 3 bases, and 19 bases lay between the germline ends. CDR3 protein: CASSLVVGAGELYEQYF. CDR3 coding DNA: TGTGCCAGCAGCTTAGTTGTGGGGGCGGGGGAGCTCTACGAGCAGTACTTC.

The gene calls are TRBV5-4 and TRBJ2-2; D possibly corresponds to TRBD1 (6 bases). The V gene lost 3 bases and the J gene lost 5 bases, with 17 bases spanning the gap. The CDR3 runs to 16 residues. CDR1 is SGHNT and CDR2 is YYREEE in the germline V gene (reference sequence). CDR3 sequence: CASSSERDTGTGELFF. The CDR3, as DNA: TGTGCCAGCAGCTCGGAACGGGACACAGGAACCGGGGAGCTGTTTTTT.

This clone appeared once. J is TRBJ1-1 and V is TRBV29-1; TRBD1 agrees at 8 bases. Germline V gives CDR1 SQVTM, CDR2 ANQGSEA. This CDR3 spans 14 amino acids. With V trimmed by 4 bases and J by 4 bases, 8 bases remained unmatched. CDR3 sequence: CSVGWTGTVTEAFF. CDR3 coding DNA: TGCAGCGTTGGGTGGACAGGGACAGTCACTGAAGCTTTCTTT.

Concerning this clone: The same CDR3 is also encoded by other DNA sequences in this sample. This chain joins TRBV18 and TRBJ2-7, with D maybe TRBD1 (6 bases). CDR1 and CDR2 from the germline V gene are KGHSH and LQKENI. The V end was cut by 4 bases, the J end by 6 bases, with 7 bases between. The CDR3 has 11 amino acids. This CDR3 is CASSLQGEQYF. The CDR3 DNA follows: TGTGCCAGCTCACTACAGGGCGAGCAGTACTTC.

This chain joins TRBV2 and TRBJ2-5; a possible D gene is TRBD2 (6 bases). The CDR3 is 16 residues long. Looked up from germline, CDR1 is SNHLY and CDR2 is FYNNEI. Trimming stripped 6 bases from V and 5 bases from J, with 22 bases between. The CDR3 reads CASSRQDYPSGETQYF. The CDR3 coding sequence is TGTGCCAGCAGCCGTCAGGACTACCCCTCGGGGGAGACCCAGTACTTC. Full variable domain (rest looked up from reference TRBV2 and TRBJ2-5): EPEVTQTPSHQVTQMGQEVILRCVPISNHLYFYWYRQILGQKVEFLVSFYNNEISEKSEIFDDQFSVERPDGSNFTLKIRSTKLEDSAMYFCASSRQDYPSGETQYFGPGTRLLVL.

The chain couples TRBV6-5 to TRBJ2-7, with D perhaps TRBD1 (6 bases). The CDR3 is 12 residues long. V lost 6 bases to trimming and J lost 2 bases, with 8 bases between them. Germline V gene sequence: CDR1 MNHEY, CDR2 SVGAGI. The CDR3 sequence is CASRAGAYEQYF. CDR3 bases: TGTGCCAGCAGGGCAGGGGCCTACGAGCAGTACTTC.

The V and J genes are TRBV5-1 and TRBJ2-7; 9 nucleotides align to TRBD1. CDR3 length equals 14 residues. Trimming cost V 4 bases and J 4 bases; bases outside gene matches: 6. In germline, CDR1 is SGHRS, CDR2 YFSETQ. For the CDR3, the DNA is TGCGCCAGCAGCCGAGGACAGGGGAGGTACGAGCAGTACTTC. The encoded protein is CASSRGQGRYEQYF.

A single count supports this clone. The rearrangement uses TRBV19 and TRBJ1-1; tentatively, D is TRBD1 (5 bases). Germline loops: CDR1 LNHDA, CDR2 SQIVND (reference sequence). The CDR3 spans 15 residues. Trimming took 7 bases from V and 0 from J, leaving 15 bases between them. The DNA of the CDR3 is TGTGCCAGTATCCAAGGGGCCAATTTGAACACTGAAGCTTTCTTT. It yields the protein CASIQGANLNTEAFF. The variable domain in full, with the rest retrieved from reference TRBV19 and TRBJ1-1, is DGGITQSPKYLFRKEGQNVTLSCEQNLNHDAMYWYRQDPGQGLRLIYYSQIVNDFQKGDIAEGYSVSREKKESFPLTVTSAQKNPTAFYLCASIQGANLNTEAFFGQGTRLTVV.

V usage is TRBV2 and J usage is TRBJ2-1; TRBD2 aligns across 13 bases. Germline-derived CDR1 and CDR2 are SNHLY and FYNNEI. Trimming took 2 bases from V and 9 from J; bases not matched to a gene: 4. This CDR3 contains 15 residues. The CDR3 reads CASSETSGGAFEQFF. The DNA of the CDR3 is TGTGCCAGCAGTGAAACTAGCGGGGGGGCCTTTGAGCAGTTCTTC.

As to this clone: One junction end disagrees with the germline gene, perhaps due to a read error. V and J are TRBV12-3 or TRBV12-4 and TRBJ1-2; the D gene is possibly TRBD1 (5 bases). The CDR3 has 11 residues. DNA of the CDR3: TGTGCCAGCGGCACCGGGACTGCCCTTTCCTTC. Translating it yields CASGTGTALSF.

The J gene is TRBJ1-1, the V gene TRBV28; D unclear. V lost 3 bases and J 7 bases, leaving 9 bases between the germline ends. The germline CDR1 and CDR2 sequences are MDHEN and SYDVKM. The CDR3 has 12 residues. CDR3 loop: CASSLSRYEAFF. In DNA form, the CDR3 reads TGTGCCAGCAGTTTGTCCAGGTATGAAGCTTTCTTT.

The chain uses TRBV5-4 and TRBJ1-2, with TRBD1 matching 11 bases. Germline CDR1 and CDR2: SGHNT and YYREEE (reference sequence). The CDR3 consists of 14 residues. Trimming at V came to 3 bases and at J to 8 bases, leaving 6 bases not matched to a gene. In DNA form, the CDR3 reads TGTGCCAGCAGCTCAGGACAGGGGGCTGAGGGCTACACCTTC. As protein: CASSSGQGAEGYTF.

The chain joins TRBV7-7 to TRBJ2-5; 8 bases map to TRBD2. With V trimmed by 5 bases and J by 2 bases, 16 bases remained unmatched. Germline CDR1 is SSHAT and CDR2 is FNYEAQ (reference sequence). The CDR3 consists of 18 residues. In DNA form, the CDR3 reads TGTGCCAGCAGCATAGGTGCCAGCGGGGGCGCAAAGCAAGAGACCCAGTACTTC. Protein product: CASSIGASGGAKQETQYF.

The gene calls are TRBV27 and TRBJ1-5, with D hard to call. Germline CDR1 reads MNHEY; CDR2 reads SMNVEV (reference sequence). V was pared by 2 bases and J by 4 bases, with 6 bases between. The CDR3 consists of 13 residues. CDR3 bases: TGTGCCAGCAGTTTAGAGCGGAATCAGCCCCAGCATTTT. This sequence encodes CASSLERNQPQHF.

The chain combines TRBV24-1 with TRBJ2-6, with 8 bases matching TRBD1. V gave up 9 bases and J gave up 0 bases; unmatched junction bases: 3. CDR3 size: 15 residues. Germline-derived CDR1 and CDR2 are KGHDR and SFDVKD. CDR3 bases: TGTGCCACCGGGACAGGATCCTCTGGGGCCAACGTCCTGACTTTC. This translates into CATGTGSSGANVLTF.

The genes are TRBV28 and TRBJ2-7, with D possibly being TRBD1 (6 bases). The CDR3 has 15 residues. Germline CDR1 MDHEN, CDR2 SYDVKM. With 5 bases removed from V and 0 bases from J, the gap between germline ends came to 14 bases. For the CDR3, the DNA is TGTGCCAGCAGTCAGGGACACCCGAGCTCCTACGAGCAGTACTTC. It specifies CASSQGHPSSYEQYF.

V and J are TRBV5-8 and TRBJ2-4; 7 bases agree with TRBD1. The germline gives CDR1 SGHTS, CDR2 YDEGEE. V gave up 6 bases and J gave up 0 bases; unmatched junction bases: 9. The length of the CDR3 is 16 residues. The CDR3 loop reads CASTIGTELAKNIQYF. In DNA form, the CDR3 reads TGTGCCAGCACCATTGGGACAGAATTAGCCAAAAACATTCAGTACTTC.

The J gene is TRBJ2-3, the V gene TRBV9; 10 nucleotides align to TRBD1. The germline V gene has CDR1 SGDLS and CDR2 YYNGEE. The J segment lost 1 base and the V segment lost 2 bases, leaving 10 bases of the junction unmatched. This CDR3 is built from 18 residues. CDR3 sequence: CASSVILGQGECTDTQYF. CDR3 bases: TGTGCCAGCAGCGTGATCCTCGGACAGGGGGAATGCACAGATACGCAGTATTTT.

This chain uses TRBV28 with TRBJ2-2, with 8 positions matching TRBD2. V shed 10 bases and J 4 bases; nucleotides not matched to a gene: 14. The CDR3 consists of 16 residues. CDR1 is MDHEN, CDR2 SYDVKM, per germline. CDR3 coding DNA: TGTGCCACCAAGGGCGGGGGGACCGCGGGCACCGGGGAGCTGTTTTTT. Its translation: CATKGGGTAGTGELFF.

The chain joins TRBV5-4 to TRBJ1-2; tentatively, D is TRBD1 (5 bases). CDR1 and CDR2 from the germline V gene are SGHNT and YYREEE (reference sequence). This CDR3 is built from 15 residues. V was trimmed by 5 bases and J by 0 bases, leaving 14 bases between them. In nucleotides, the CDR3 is TGTGCCAGCAGGACAACAGGATCGACTAACTATGGCTACACCTTC. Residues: CASRTTGSTNYGYTF.

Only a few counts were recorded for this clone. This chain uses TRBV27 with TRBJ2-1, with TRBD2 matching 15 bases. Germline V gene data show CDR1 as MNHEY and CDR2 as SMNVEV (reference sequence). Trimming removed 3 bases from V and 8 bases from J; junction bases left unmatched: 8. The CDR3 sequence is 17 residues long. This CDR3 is CASSFRRTSGRVHEQFF. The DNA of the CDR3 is TGTGCCAGCAGTTTCCGACGGACTAGCGGGAGGGTGCATGAGCAGTTCTTC.